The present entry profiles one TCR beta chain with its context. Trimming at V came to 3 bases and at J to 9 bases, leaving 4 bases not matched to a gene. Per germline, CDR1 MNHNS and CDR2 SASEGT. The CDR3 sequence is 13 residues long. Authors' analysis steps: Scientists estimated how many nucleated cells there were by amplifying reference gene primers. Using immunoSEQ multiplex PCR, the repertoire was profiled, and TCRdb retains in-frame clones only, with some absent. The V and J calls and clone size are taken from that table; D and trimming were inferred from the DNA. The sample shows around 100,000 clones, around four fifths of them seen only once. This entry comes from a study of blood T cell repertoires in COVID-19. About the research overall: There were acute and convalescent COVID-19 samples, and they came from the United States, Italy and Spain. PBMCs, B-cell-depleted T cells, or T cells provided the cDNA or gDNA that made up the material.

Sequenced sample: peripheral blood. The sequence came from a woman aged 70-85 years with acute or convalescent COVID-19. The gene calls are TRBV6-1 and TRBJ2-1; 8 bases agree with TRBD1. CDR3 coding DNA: TGTGCCAGCAGTGACAGGGGGCGCGGTGAGCAGTTCTTC. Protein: CASSDRGRGEQFF.